This T cell receptor beta chain was profiled in a study of shared clonotypes between healthy human individuals. Study outcomes and limitations: Tissue TCR repertoires likely differ from these blood-only repertoires. Among the subsets, naive ones generally showed larger estimated richness than memory ones.

Recent vaccinations or acute infections were absent in the healthy HIV-negative adult donors. This CDR3 is built from 12 residues. The V and J ends lost 1 base and 5 bases respectively, with 6 bases between them. The germline gives CDR1 SGHAT, CDR2 FQNNGV. The run depth of the assay was deep. Only in-frame clones appear in the TCRdb table, and some are missing; sequencing was by immunoSEQ multiplex PCR. The sample records some 660,000 clones, about 80% being singletons. A remark on this clone: Its antigen is not known. Additional DNA sequences in this sample encode the identical CDR3.

The chain couples TRBV11-2 to TRBJ2-7; D gene ambiguous. Material: memory CD4+ T cells sorted from blood. Specified subset: CD45RA-negative fraction. The receptor's source is a woman aged 30 to 39 in good health. CDR3 bases: TGTGCCAGCAGCTTAGGGGGTCACGAGCAGTACTTC. Its translation is CASSLGGHEQYF.